The source of this T cell receptor beta chain is a study of blood T cell repertoires in COVID-19. Study at large: T cells, B-cell-depleted T cells, or PBMCs provided the cDNA or gDNA that served as material.

Using immunoSEQ multiplex PCR, the repertoire was profiled, and TCRdb retains in-frame clones only, with some absent. This table holds approximately 210,000 clones, roughly 88% found once. Cohort placement rested on clinical history that participants reported themselves. The material sequenced was PBMCs or T cells enriched from blood (not recorded which). This TCR derives from a woman between 45 and 65 years old with acute COVID-19.

This CDR3 is CASSIWEDVNYGYTF. The CDR3 coding sequence is TGTGCCAGTAGTATATGGGAGGATGTTAACTATGGCTACACCTTC. The chain uses TRBV19 and TRBJ1-2; D gene ambiguous. This CDR3 contains 15 residues. V was pared by 2 bases and J by 1 base, with 11 bases between. CDR1 and CDR2 from the germline V gene are LNHDA and SQIVND (reference sequence).